Following are 9 T cell receptor gamma chains from one sample sequenced in a study of γδ T cells in repeated Plasmodium falciparum infection. Bulk repertoires came from Vgamma9/Vdelta2+ or Vdelta2-negative gammadelta T cells flow-sorted from PBMC. TCRdb reapplied CATT to the multiplex PCR reads. The sample records about 30,000 gamma-chain clones, more than 1.4% being singletons. The sample comprised gamma-delta T cells from blood. These receptors were obtained from a pool of human donors (malaria-infected and uninfected, not separated).

Many counts were recorded for this clone. The mismatch at residue 5 between this DNA's translation and the TCRdb protein of a much larger clone likely reflects a read error; the protein shown is translated from the DNA. The rearrangement links TRGV5 to TRGJ1 or TRGJ2. TCRdb does not report a J gene; here it was assigned by matching the DNA to germline references. From germline, CDR1 is VINAFY and CDR2 YDVSNSKD. The CDR3 runs 12 residues. The CDR3 loop reads CATWGRPYKKLF. In DNA form, the CDR3 reads TGTGCCACCTGGGGCAGGCCATATAAGAAACTCTTT.

As concerns this clone: TCRdb has a much larger clone's protein, which differs at residue 9 from the translation of this DNA, likely because of a read error; what is shown is the protein translated from the DNA. This chain connects TRGV9 to TRGJ1 or TRGJ2. TCRdb does not report a J gene; here it was assigned by matching the DNA to germline references. The CDR3 is 14 residues long. Germline V gene data show CDR1 as GITISATS and CDR2 as ISYDGTV (reference sequence). V dropped 2 bases and J dropped 6; count of bases not matched to a gene: 10. The CDR3 DNA is TGTGCCTTGTGGGAGGCCGTAAGTTGTTATAAGAAACTCTTT. This codes for CALWEAVSCYKKLF.

This clone was counted a few times. The TCRdb protein comes from a much larger clone and disagrees with this DNA's translation at residue 10, likely due to a read error; the protein given here is derived from the DNA. The chain links TRGV9 to TRGJP. Since TCRdb gives no J gene, matching the DNA to germline was used here to assign it. Germline loops: CDR1 GITISATS, CDR2 ISYDGTV (reference sequence). The CDR3 is 17 amino acids. The CDR3 nucleotides read TGTGCCTTGTGGGAGGTTAGCTTAGAGTCGGGCAAAAAAATCAAGGTATTT. Residues: CALWEVSLESGKKIKVF.

This clone was recorded a few times. A far more abundant clone sits one base away, making this likely a read error. The J gene went uncalled, whereas the V gene is TRGV3. The CDR3 length is 13 residues. Germline V gives CDR1 VTNTFY, CDR2 YDVSTARD (reference sequence). The CDR3 DNA reads as TGTGCCACCTGGGACGGTCATGATTATAAGAAGCTCTTT. It yields the protein CATWDGHDYKKLF.

The table lists this clone with many counts. The gene calls are TRGV4 and TRGJP1. This CDR3 comprises 14 residues. Germline-derived CDR1 and CDR2 are EGSTGY and YDSYTSSV. Unmatched junction bases numbered 0, after V lost 1 base and J lost 1 base. CDR3 sequence reads: CATWDGTTGWFKIF. CDR3 nucleotides: TGTGCCACCTGGGATGGTACCACTGGTTGGTTCAAGATATTT.

This clone was observed a few times. A far larger clone is a single base away, which makes a read error likely. This specimen includes other DNA sequences encoding the same CDR3. This chain connects TRGV9 to TRGJP. No J gene was available from TCRdb, and it was assigned here by a germline match of the DNA. V lost 0 bases and J lost 13; bases outside the gene matches: 12. This CDR3 contains 17 residues. Germline V gene data show CDR1 as GITISATS and CDR2 as ISYDGTV (reference sequence). CDR3 bases: TGTGCCTTGTGGGAGGTGCACGTTGGGTTAGGCAAAAAAATCAAGGTATTT. The encoded protein is CALWEVHVGLGKKIKVF.

About this clone itself: The protein TCRdb lists belongs to a much larger clone and differs from this DNA's translation at residue 13, which points to a read error; the protein shown is made from the DNA. The chain is built from TRGV2 and TRGJP1. The CDR3 loop spans 17 amino acids. In germline, CDR1 is EGSNGY, CDR2 YDSYNSKV. The CDR3 nucleotides read TGTGCCACCTGGGACGGGCCGAAGTTGGAGACTGGTCGGTTCAAGATATTT. This codes for CATWDGPKLETGRFKIF.

There are a few counts of this clone. This DNA's translation and the protein TCRdb lists, from a much larger clone, do not match at residue 4, likely due to a read error; the protein shown is translated from the DNA. The chain has TRGV5 and TRGJP1. The J gene was not available in TCRdb and was assigned here by matching the DNA to germline segments. Germline V gives CDR1 VINAFY, CDR2 YDVSNSKD. The CDR3 runs 11 residues. Trimming cost V 11 bases and J 12 bases; bases outside gene matches: 12. The CDR3 sequence: CAIRDDRFKIF. The CDR3 DNA is TGTGCCATCCGGGATGACAGGTTCAAGATATTT.

J is TRGJP1 and V is TRGV9. Since TCRdb gives no J gene, matching the DNA to germline was used here to assign it. V lost 1 base, J lost 16 bases, and 24 bases stayed unmatched. Germline assignment: CDR1 GITISATS and CDR2 ISYDGTV (reference sequence). The CDR3 totals 17 residues. The CDR3 DNA reads as TGTGCCTTGTGGGAGGTAACAAAGAGGTCCACTGGTTGGAACAAGATATTT. Its protein is CALWEVTKRSTGWNKIF.